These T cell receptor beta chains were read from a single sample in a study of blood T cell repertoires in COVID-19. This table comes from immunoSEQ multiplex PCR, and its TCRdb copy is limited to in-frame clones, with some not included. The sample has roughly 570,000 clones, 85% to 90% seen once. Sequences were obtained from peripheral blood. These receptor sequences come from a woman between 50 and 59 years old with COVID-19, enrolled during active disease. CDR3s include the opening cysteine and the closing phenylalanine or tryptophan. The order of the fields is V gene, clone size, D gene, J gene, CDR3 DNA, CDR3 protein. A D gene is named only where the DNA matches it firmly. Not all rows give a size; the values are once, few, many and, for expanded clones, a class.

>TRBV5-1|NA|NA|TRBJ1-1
TGCGCCAGCAGCTTGAGAGGTGGCACTGAAGCTTTCTTT
CASSLRGGTEAFF
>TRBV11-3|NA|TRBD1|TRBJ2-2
TGTGCCAGCAGCTTAGAACAACCCGGGACAGGGAGGTCCGGGGAGCTGTTTTTT
CASSLEQPGTGRSGELFF
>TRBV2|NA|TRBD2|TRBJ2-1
TGTGCCAGCAGTGCACTAGCGGGGGGACGAAGTGAGCAGTTCTTC
CASSALAGGRSEQFF
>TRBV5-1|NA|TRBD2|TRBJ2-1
TGCGCCAGCAGCTTGGTGCGGGGGGGCCTAGAGGAGCAGTTCTTC
CASSLVRGGLEEQFF
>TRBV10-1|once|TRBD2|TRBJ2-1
TGCGCCAGCAGTGAATCGGGGGGGTCCAATGAGCAGTTCTTC
CASSESGGSNEQFF
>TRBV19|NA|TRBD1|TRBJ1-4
TGTGCCAGTAGCATGGCCGGACGAGGGGGCGCTAATGAAAAACTGTTTTTT
CASSMAGRGGANEKLFF
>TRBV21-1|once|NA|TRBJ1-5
TGTGCCAGCAGCGTCGCAAAAGGTTTTTGGGGGCTACTAACAAAAACGAATCAGCCCCAGCATTTT
CASSVAKGFWGLLTKTNQPQHF
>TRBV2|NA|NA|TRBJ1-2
TGTGCCAGCAGTGAAGAGGGGGATTGGGGCTATGGCTACACCTTC
CASSEEGDWGYGYTF
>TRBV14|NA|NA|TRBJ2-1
TGTGCCAGCAGCGGGCGGGTCTACGCCTACAATGAGCAGTTCTTC
CASSGRVYAYNEQFF
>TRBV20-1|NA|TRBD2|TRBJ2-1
TGCAGTGCTAGTGCGGGGGGGCCATACAATGAGCAGTTCTTC
CSASAGGPYNEQFF
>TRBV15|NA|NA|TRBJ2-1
TGTGCCACCAGCAGAGATTATATCAGGAGCGGAACTTACAATGAGCAGTTCTTC
CATSRDYIRSGTYNEQFF
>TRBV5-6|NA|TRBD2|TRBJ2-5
TGTGCCAGCAGCTTGGGGCTAGCGGGGAAAGAGACCCAGTACTTC
CASSLGLAGKETQYF
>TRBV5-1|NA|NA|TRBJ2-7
TGCGCCAGCAGCCCTGACAAAACCTACGAGCAGTACTTC
CASSPDKTYEQYF
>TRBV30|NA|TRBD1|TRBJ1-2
TGTGCCTGGCGGACAGGGTACTATGGCTACACCTTC
CAWRTGYYGYTF
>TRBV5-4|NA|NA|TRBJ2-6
TGTGCCAGCAGCTTGGACAGTTCGTCTGGGGCCAACGTCCTGACTTTC
CASSLDSSSGANVLTF
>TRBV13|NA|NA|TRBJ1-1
TGTGCCAGCAGCTCCCCCGAGGAGGGGAACACTGAAGCTTTCTTT
CASSSPEEGNTEAFF
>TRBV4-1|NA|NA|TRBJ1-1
TGCGCCAGCAGCCGCCAAACCCGGGACAACGCTTTCTTT
CASSRQTRDNAFF
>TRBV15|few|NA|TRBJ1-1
TGTGCCACCAGCAGAGGTCAAGAGTGGGCTTTCTTT
CATSRGQEWAFF
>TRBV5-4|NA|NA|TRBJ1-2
TGTGCCAGCAGCTTGGGCAGGGAGGCTGGCTACACCTTC
CASSLGREAGYTF
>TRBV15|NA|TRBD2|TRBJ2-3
TGTGCCACCCGACTAGCGGGGGGTCAAGATACGCAGTATTTT
CATRLAGGQDTQYF
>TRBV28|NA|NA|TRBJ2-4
TGTGCCAGCAGTTTATACCGGGGTGCCAAAAACATTCAGTACTTC
CASSLYRGAKNIQYF
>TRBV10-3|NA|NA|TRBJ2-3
TGTGCCATCAGGGCATATAACACAGATACGCAGTATTTT
CAIRAYNTDTQYF
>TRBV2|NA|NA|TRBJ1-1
TGTGCCAGCAGTCAGATCGGGGGTACTGAAGCTTTCTTT
CASSQIGGTEAFF
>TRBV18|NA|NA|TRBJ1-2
TGTGCCAGCTCACCCCAAGGTTTGAGGGGCTACACCTTC
CASSPQGLRGYTF
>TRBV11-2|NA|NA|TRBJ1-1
TGTGCCAGCAGCCCCTCTCTTCGGGAATCTGAAGCTTTCTTT
CASSPSLRESEAFF
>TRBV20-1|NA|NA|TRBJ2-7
TGCAGTGCTAGCCTAGACTACGAGCAGTACTTC
CSASLDYEQYF
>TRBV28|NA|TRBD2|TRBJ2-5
TGTGCCAGCAATCTAATCGGGGGGCAAGAGACCCAGTACTTC
CASNLIGGQETQYF
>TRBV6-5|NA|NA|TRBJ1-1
TGTGCCAGCAGTAGGGGTGGGGACACTGAAGCTTTCTTT
CASSRGGDTEAFF
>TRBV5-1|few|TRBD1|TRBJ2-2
TGCGCCAGCAGCTCAACCGGACAGGGGGTGACCGGGGAGCTGTTTTTT
CASSSTGQGVTGELFF
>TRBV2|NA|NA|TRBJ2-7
TGTGCCACCAGGCAGGGCCGGAGCTCCTACGAGCAGTACTTC
CATRQGRSSYEQYF
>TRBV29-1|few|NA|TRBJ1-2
TGCAGCGTTGCCCGTCAGAATACTGGCTACACCTTC
CSVARQNTGYTF
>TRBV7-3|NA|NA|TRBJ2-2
TGTGCCAGCAGCTTATTTCCAAACGGCGGGGAGCTGTTTTTT
CASSLFPNGGELFF
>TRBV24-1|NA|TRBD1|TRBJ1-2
TGTGCCACCAGTGACCTTCGAGTGGGGGACAGGGGGCTTATAAACTATGGCTACACCTTC
CATSDLRVGDRGLINYGYTF
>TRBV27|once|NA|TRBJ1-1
TGTGCCAGCAGTTTAGATGGGGCCCGGCACGAGTCTTTCTTT
CASSLDGARHESFF
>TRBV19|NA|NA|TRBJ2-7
TGTGCCAGTAGTATAAGGACAAACAGGGACGAGCAGTACTTC
CASSIRTNRDEQYF
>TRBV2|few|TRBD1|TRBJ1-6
TGTGCCAGCAGTGCCGGGACAGAGATTAATTCACCCCTCCACTTT
CASSAGTEINSPLHF